This is a list of T cell receptor beta chains from one sample in a study of blood T cell repertoires in COVID-19. The data were produced by immunoSEQ multiplex PCR, yet TCRdb's version contains in-frame clones alone and is incomplete. The sample lists some 200,000 clones; about 93% were seen once. The specimen sequenced was peripheral blood. The receptor source for this set is a man younger than 40 with COVID-19, enrolled during active disease. The CDR3 runs from the conserved cysteine through the conserved F or W. The D gene is left open where the match is weak. The size entry is marked missing in some rows and otherwise reads once, few, many or a size class.

length,J,V,D,size,CDR3,DNA
14,TRBJ2-5,TRBV7-9,.,.,CASSLGHSQETQYF,TGTGCCAGCAGCTTAGGCCACAGCCAAGAGACCCAGTACTTC
17,TRBJ2-5,TRBV4-2,TRBD2,.,CASSQEQLAGGLETQYF,TGTGCCAGCAGCCAAGAACAACTAGCGGGGGGCCTAGAGACCCAGTACTTC
14,TRBJ2-7,TRBV27,TRBD1,.,CASSLSQGAYEQYF,TGTGCCAGCAGTTTATCCCAGGGGGCGTACGAGCAGTACTTC
14,TRBJ2-7,TRBV27,TRBD1,.,CASNRGQGAYEQYF,TGTGCCAGCAATCGTGGTCAGGGGGCATACGAGCAGTACTTC
14,TRBJ1-6,TRBV5-1,.,.,CASSLGQARSPLHF,TGCGCCAGCAGCTTGGGACAGGCTCGTTCACCCCTCCACTTT
14,TRBJ1-6,TRBV28,.,.,CASSLEQSGGALHF,TGTGCCAGCAGTTTGGAACAGTCCGGGGGGGCCCTCCACTTT
13,TRBJ1-1,TRBV10-2,.,.,CASRRAIDTEAFF,TGCGCCAGCCGGAGGGCAATAGACACTGAAGCTTTCTTT
13,TRBJ1-1,TRBV7-9,.,.,CASSLAADTEAFF,TGTGCCAGCAGCTTAGCGGCGGACACTGAAGCTTTCTTT
16,TRBJ2-1,TRBV29-1,.,.,CSVAPNRDTTYNEQFF,TGCAGCGTTGCCCCGAACCGGGACACGACCTACAATGAGCAGTTCTTC
14,TRBJ2-7,TRBV11-2,TRBD1,.,CASSSPGQHYEQYF,TGTGCCAGCAGCTCACCGGGACAGCACTACGAGCAGTACTTC
16,TRBJ1-5,TRBV11-3,.,.,CASSLYGLGGDQPQHF,TGTGCCAGCAGCTTATATGGGCTCGGCGGGGATCAGCCCCAGCATTTT
16,TRBJ2-3,TRBV6-5,.,.,CASSYTAGRLTDTQYF,TGTGCCAGCAGTTATACGGCAGGGAGGTTAACAGATACGCAGTATTTT
14,TRBJ2-2,TRBV2,.,.,CASKTYTNTGELFF,TGTGCCAGCAAGACTTATACGAACACCGGGGAGCTGTTTTTT
15,TRBJ2-7,TRBV10-1,TRBD2,once,CASSTSGGTTYEQYF,TGCGCCAGCAGTACTAGCGGGGGGACTACCTACGAGCAGTACTTC
15,TRBJ2-3,TRBV29-1,TRBD1,.,CSVEKTGVGTDTQYF,TGCAGCGTTGAAAAAACAGGGGTTGGCACAGATACGCAGTATTTT
13,TRBJ1-2,TRBV5-4,.,once,CASSSGQNYGYTF,TGTGCCAGCAGCTCCGGACAGAACTATGGCTACACCTTC
15,TRBJ2-7,TRBV5-6,.,.,CASSFTPGQSYEQYF,TGTGCCAGCAGCTTTACCCCTGGACAGTCCTACGAGCAGTACTTC
15,TRBJ2-7,TRBV6-2/TRBV6-3,.,.,CASSSRVVGSYEQYF,TGTGCCAGCAGTTCCCGGGTCGTAGGGAGTTACGAGCAGTACTTC
14,TRBJ2-1,TRBV12-5,TRBD1,few,CASVPGQGYNEQFF,TGTGCTAGTGTCCCCGGACAGGGGTACAATGAGCAGTTCTTC
17,TRBJ1-4,TRBV5-6,TRBD1,.,CASSFAGTGPTNEKLFF,TGTGCCAGCAGCTTTGCCGGGACAGGTCCAACTAATGAAAAACTGTTTTTT
15,TRBJ1-6,TRBV27,TRBD1,once,CASSPATGGNSPLHF,TGTGCCAGCAGTCCCGCGACAGGGGGAAATTCACCCCTCCACTTT
13,TRBJ2-7,TRBV12-3/TRBV12-4,TRBD1,.,CASRRTGFYEQYF,TGTGCCAGCAGGAGGACAGGGTTCTACGAGCAGTACTTC
14,TRBJ1-1,TRBV12-5,TRBD1,.,CASGRDSRNTEAFF,TGTGCTAGTGGTCGGGACAGCCGTAACACTGAAGCTTTCTTT
14,TRBJ1-2,TRBV6-5,.,few,CASSTRGGLNGYTF,TGTGCCAGCAGTACCCGTGGGGGCCTAAATGGCTACACCTTC
13,TRBJ1-5,TRBV6-5,.,.,CASSPTGNQPQHF,TGTGCCAGCAGTCCAACAGGGAATCAGCCCCAGCATTTT
15,TRBJ1-3,TRBV2,.,.,CAKEGSVLSGNTIYF,TGTGCCAAGGAAGGCAGCGTCCTCTCTGGAAACACCATATATTTT
13,TRBJ1-2,TRBV6-5,TRBD1,.,CASRTGQDYGYTF,TGTGCCAGCAGGACCGGACAGGACTATGGCTACACCTTC
13,TRBJ2-7,TRBV29-1,TRBD1,.,CSAEGQGSYEQYF,TGCAGCGCGGAGGGACAGGGCTCCTACGAGCAGTACTTC
15,TRBJ2-5,TRBV5-4,TRBD2,few,CASRVRGTRGETQYF,TGTGCCAGCAGGGTGCGAGGGACTAGGGGGGAGACCCAGTACTTC
15,TRBJ1-1,TRBV6-1,.,once,CASSEVHQMNTEAFF,TGTGCCAGCAGTGAAGTCCATCAAATGAACACTGAAGCTTTCTTT
17,TRBJ1-2,TRBV12-5,TRBD1,.,CASGPAPGRGRLYGYTF,TGTGCTAGTGGTCCCGCCCCGGGCAGGGGGCGCCTCTATGGCTACACCTTC
15,TRBJ1-1,TRBV27,.,.,CASSPAGRLNTEAFF,TGTGCCAGCAGTCCCGCGGGACGGTTGAACACTGAAGCTTTCTTT
16,TRBJ2-3,TRBV9,TRBD1,.,CASSAKRQGSTDTQYF,TGTGCCAGCAGCGCCAAGCGACAGGGGAGCACAGATACGCAGTATTTT
16,TRBJ1-3,TRBV4-1,TRBD1,.,CASSHRTGTSGNTIYF,TGCGCCAGCAGCCACCGGACAGGGACCTCTGGAAACACCATATATTTT
14,TRBJ2-1,TRBV27,.,.,CASSPPERVREQFF,TGTGCCAGCAGTCCACCCGAGAGGGTTCGTGAGCAGTTCTTC
11,TRBJ1-2,TRBV2,TRBD1,.,CASNRGYGYTF,TGTGCCAGCAACAGGGGTTATGGCTACACCTTC
13,TRBJ2-7,TRBV21-1,.,.,CATRGDRGEEQYF,TGTGCCACCAGGGGGGACAGGGGCGAGGAGCAGTACTTC
13,TRBJ1-2,TRBV14,TRBD1,.,CASSQRQGGGYTF,TGTGCCAGCAGCCAAAGACAGGGGGGAGGCTACACCTTC
14,TRBJ1-1,TRBV6-5,.,.,CASSAVAENTEAFF,TGTGCCAGCAGCGCCGTCGCAGAGAACACTGAAGCTTTCTTT
11,TRBJ1-2,TRBV6-5,.,.,CAQLEEDGYTF,TGTGCCCAATTGGAGGAGGATGGCTACACCTTC
14,TRBJ1-1,TRBV5-1,.,.,CASSPNNRNTEAFF,TGCGCCAGCAGCCCAAACAACAGGAACACTGAAGCTTTCTTT
11,TRBJ1-2,TRBV25-1,.,.,CASAWNYGYTF,TGTGCCAGCGCGTGGAACTATGGCTACACCTTC
13,TRBJ1-4,TRBV30,.,.,CAWSVTDKEKLFF,TGTGCCTGGAGTGTTACCGACAAGGAAAAACTGTTTTTT
14,TRBJ2-3,TRBV24-1,TRBD2,.,CATSDTGTRGTQYF,TGTGCCACCAGTGACACCGGGACTAGGGGTACGCAGTATTTT
15,TRBJ2-5,TRBV5-1,.,.,CASSSSGTLQETQYF,TGCGCCAGCAGCTCATCCGGGACTCTACAAGAGACCCAGTACTTC
14,TRBJ1-2,TRBV5-6,.,once,CASSLGGNSYGYTF,TGTGCCAGCAGCTTGGGGGGCAACTCTTATGGCTACACCTTC
16,TRBJ2-1,TRBV27,TRBD2,.,CASSLSKPAGVGEQFF,TGTGCCAGCAGTTTATCGAAGCCAGCGGGGGTTGGTGAGCAGTTCTTC
15,TRBJ1-1,TRBV4-1,.,.,CASSQDRGTYTEAFF,TGCGCCAGCAGCCAAGATAGGGGGACCTACACTGAAGCTTTCTTT